This T cell receptor (beta chain) was documented in a study of neoadjuvant anti-PD-1 for oral cavity cancer. Across the whole study: Before surgery, most patients got three to four biweekly 3 mg/kg nivolumab doses. Non-progressing patients received a fourth nivolumab dose near day 43, then surgery on days 50-56.

Patients had HPV-negative, locally advanced oral cavity squamous cell carcinoma. Germline V gene data show CDR1 as SEHNR and CDR2 as FQNEAQ (reference sequence). The CDR3 consists of 12 residues. The V and J ends lost 6 bases and 1 base respectively, with 5 bases between them. Blood libraries mostly used roughly 0.5 ug genomic DNA, six replicates each. Profiling relied on immunoSEQ multiplex PCR, and the TCRdb table lists in-frame clones only, not all of them. Of about 61,000 clones in the sample, roughly 80% are singletons; the top ten hold just over 2.5%. This receptor was taken from a person aged 35-79 years with oral cavity squamous cell carcinoma. J is TRBJ2-3 and V is TRBV7-9, with a tentative D call TRBD2 (5 bases). The specimen comprised PBMCs, sampled before nivolumab (anti-PD-1) treatment. This chain's CDR3 is CASRGGTDTQYF. The DNA of the CDR3 is TGTGCCAGCAGGGGAGGCACAGATACGCAGTATTTT.